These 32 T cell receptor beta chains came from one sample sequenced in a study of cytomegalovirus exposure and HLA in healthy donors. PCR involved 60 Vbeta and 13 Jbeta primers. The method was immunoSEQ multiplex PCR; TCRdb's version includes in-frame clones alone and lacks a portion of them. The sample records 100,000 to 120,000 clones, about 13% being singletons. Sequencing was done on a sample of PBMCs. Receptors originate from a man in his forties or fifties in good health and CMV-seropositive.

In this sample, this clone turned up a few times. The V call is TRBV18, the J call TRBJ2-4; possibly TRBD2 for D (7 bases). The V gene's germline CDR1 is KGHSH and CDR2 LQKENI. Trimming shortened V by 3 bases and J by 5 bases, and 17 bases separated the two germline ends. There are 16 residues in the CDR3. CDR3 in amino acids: CASSPSGGGSENIQYF. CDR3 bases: TGTGCCAGCTCACCGTCGGGGGGCGGGAGCGAAAACATTCAGTACTTC.

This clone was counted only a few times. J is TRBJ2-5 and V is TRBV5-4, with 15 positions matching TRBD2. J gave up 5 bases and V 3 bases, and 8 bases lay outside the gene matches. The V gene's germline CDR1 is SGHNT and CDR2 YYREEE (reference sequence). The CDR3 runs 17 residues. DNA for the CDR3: TGTGCCAGCAGCTCGGGACTAGCGGGAGGACCCGCGGAGACCCAGTACTTC. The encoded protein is CASSSGLAGGPAETQYF.

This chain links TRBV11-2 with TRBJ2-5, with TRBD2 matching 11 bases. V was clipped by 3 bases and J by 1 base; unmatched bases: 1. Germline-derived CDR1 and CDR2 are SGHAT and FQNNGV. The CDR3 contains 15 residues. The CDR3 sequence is CASSFSGRAQETQYF. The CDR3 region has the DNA TGTGCCAGCAGCTTTAGCGGGAGGGCCCAAGAGACCCAGTACTTC.

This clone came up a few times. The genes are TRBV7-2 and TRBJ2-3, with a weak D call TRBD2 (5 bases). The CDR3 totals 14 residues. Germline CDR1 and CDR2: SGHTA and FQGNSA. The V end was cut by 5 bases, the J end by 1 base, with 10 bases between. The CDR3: CASSRVSGTDTQYF. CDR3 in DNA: TGTGCCAGCAGCCGGGTTAGCGGCACAGATACGCAGTATTTT.

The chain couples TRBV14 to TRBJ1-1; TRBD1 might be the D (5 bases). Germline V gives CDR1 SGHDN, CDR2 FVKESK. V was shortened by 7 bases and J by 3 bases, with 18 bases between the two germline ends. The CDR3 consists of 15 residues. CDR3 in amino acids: CASTSLRERDTEAFF. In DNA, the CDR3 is TGTGCCAGCACCTCGCTCAGGGAAAGGGACACTGAAGCTTTCTTT.

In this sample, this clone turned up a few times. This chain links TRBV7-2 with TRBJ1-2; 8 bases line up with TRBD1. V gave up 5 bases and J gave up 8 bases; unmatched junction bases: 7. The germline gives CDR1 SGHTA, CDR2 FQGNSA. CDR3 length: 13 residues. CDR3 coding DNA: TGTGCCAGCAGCCTCGGACAGGGCTTAGGCTACACCTTC. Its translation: CASSLGQGLGYTF.

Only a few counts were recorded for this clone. In nucleotides, the CDR3 is TGTGCCAGCAGCGGCAACCCGGGACAGGGGCGCGAGCAGTACTTC. This sequence encodes CASSGNPGQGREQYF. V is TRBV5-4 and J is TRBJ2-7, with 10 bases identical to TRBD1. V shed 4 bases and J 6 bases; nucleotides not matched to a gene: 10. The CDR3 consists of 15 residues. Looked up from germline, CDR1 is SGHNT and CDR2 is YYREEE (reference sequence).

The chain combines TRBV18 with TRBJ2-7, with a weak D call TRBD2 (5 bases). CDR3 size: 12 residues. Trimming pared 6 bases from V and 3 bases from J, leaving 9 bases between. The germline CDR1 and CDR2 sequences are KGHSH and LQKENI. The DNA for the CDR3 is TGTGCCAGCTCCCTCGAGGGCTACGAGCAGTACTTC. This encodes CASSLEGYEQYF.

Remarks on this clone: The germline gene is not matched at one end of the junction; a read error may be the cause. DNA of the CDR3: TGTGCCAGCAGCCGTCCTACAAGAGGGCTATTTCTCTTT. Translating it yields CASSRPTRGLFLF. This rearrangement joins TRBV11-2 to TRBJ1-1; D remains ambiguous. CDR3 length: 13 residues. The germline V gene has CDR1 SGHAT and CDR2 FQNNGV. Variable domain in full (rest from reference TRBV11-2 and TRBJ1-1): EAGVAQSPRYKIIEKRQSVAFWCNPISGHATLYWYQQILGQGPKLLIQFQNNGVVDDSQLPKDRFSAERLKGVDSTLKIQPAKLEDSAVYLCASSRPTRGLFLFGQGTRLTVV.

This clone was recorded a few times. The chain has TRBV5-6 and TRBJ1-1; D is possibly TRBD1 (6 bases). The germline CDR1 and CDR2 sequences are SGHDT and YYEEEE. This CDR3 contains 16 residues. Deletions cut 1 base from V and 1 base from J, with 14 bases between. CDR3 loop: CASSLLGQPRNTEAFF. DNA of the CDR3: TGTGCCAGCAGCTTGCTCGGACAGCCGCGGAACACTGAAGCTTTCTTT.

CDR3 sequence reads: CAISVWDSYEQYF. The CDR3 DNA reads TGTGCCATCAGTGTATGGGACTCCTACGAGCAGTACTTC. The J gene is TRBJ2-5, the V gene TRBV10-3; no reliable D call. The DNA matches TRBJ2-7 better at its end, which makes the J call doubtful. Germline CDR1 ENHRY, CDR2 SYGVKD. There are 13 residues in the CDR3.

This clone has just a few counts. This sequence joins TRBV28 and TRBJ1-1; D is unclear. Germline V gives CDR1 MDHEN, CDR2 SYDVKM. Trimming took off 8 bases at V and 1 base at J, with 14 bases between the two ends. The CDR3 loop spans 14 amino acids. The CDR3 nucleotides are TGTGCCAGCGGCCCGTGGCGGGAGAACACTGAAGCTTTCTTT. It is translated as CASGPWRENTEAFF.

The CDR3 loop is CAVGAGGLAGVGEQFF. DNA of the CDR3: TGTGCAGTTGGGGCAGGGGGTCTAGCGGGAGTGGGTGAGCAGTTCTTC. The rearrangement links TRBV2 to TRBJ2-1; 10 bases are a match to TRBD2. The CDR3 extends over 16 amino acids. Germline values: CDR1 SNHLY, CDR2 FYNNEI.

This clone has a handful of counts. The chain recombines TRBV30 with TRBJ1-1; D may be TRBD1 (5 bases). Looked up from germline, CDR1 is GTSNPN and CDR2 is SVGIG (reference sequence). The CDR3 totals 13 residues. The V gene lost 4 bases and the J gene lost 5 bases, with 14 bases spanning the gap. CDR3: CAWKVGGRTEAFF. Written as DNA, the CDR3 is TGTGCCTGGAAAGTCGGGGGAAGGACTGAAGCTTTCTTT.

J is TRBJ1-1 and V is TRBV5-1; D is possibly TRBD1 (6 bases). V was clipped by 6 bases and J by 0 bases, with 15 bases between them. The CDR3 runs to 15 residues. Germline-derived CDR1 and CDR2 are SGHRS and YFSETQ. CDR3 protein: CASTTGGQLNTEAFF. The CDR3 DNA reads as TGCGCCAGCACCACCGGGGGGCAGTTGAACACTGAAGCTTTCTTT.

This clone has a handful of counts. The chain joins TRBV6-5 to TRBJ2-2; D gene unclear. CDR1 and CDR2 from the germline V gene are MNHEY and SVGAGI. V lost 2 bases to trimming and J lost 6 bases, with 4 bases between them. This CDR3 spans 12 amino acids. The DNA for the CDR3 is TGTGCCAGCAGTTACCGTCCCGGGGAGCTGTTTTTT. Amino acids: CASSYRPGELFF.

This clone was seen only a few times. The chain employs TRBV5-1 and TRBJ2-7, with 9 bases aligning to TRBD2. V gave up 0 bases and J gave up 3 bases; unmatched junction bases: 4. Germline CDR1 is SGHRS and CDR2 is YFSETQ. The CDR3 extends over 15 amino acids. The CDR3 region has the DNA TGCGCCAGCAGCTTGGGGTCTAGCGGGATCTACGAGCAGTACTTC. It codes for CASSLGSSGIYEQYF.

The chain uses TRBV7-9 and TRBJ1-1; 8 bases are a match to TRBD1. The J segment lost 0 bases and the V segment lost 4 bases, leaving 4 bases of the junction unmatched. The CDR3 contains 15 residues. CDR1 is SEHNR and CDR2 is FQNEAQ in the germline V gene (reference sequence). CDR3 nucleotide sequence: TGTGCCAGCAGCTCCGGGACAGGAGTGAACACTGAAGCTTTCTTT. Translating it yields CASSSGTGVNTEAFF.

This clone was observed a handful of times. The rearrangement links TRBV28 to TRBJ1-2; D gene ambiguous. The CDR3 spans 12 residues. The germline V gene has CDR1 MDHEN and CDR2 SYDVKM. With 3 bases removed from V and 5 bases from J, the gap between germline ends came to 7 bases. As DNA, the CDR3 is TGTGCCAGCAGTTTTAGAGAGTATGGCTACACCTTC. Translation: CASSFREYGYTF.

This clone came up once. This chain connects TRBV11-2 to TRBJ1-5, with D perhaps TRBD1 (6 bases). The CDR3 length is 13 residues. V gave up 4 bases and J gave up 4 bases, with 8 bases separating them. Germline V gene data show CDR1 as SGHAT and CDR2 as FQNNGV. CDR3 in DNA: TGTGCCAGCAGCTCGCAGGGGAATCAGCCCCAGCATTTT. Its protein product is CASSSQGNQPQHF.

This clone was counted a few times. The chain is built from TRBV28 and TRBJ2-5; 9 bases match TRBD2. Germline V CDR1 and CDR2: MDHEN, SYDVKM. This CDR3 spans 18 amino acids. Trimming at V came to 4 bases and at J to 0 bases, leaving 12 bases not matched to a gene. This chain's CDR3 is CASSSQIASGKYQETQYF. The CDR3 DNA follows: TGTGCCAGCAGTTCCCAAATAGCTAGCGGGAAGTACCAAGAGACCCAGTACTTC. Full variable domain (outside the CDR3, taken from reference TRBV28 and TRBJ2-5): DVKVTQSSRYLVKRTGEKVFLECVQDMDHENMFWYRQDPGLGLRLIYFSYDVKMKEKGDIPEGYSVSREKKERFSLILESASTNQTSMYLCASSSQIASGKYQETQYFGPGTRLLVL.

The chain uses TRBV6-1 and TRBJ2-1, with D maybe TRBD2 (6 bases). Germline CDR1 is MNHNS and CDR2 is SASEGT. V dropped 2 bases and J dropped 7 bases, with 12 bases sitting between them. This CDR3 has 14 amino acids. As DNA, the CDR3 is TGTGCCAGCAGTGAAACGGGAGTACTTAATGAGCAGTTCTTC. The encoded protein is CASSETGVLNEQFF.

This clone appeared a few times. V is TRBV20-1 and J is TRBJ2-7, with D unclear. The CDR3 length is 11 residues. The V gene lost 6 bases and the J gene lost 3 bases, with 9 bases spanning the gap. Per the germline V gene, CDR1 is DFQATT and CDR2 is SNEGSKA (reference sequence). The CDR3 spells CSALENYEQYF. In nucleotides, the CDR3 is TGCAGTGCACTGGAGAACTACGAGCAGTACTTC.

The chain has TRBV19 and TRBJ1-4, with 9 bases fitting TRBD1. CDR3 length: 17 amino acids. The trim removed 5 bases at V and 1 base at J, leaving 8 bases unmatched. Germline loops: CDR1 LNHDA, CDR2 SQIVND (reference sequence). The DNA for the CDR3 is TGTGCCAGTAGTGGAACAGGGGGCAGTCGAACTAATGAAAAACTGTTTTTT. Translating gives CASSGTGGSRTNEKLFF.

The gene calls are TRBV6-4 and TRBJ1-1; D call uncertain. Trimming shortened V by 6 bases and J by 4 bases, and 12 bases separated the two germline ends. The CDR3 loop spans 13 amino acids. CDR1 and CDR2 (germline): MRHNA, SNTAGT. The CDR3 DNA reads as TGTGCCAGCAGCGTCCGCGAGGGCACTGAAGCTTTCTTT. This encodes CASSVREGTEAFF.

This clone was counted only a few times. CDR3 DNA: TGTGCCAGCAGCGTAGGGTCCGGAGATACGCAGTATTTT. Its protein product is CASSVGSGDTQYF. The V call is TRBV9, the J call TRBJ2-3, with D unclear. CDR1 SGDLS and CDR2 YYNGEE come from the germline V gene. CDR3 length: 13 amino acids. Trimming took off 0 bases at V and 5 bases at J, with 7 bases between the two ends.

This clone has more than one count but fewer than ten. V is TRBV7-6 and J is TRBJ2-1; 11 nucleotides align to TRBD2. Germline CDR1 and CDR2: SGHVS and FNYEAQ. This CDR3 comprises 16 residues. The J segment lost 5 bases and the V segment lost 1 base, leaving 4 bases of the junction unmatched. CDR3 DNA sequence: TGTGCCAGCAGCTTAGGTAGCGGGAGGGCCCACAATGAGCAGTTCTTC. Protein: CASSLGSGRAHNEQFF.

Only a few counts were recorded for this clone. The CDR3 region has the DNA TGTGCCAGCAGGACATCGCACAATCAGCCCCAGCATTTT. Translation: CASRTSHNQPQHF. The V call is TRBV28, the J call TRBJ1-5; D is ambiguous. V lost 6 bases and J 3 bases, leaving 9 bases between the germline ends. From germline, CDR1 is MDHEN and CDR2 SYDVKM. The CDR3 sequence is 13 residues long.

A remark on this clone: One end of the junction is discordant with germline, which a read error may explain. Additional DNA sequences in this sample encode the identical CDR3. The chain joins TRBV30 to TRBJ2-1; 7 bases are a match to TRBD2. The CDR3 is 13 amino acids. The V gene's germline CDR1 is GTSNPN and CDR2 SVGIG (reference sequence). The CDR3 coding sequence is TGTGCCTTATCGGCTAGCGGTTACAACGAGCAGTTCTTC. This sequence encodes CALSASGYNEQFF.

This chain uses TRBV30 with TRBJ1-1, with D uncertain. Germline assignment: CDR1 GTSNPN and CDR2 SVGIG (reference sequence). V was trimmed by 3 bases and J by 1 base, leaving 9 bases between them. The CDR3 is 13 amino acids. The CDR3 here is CAWRRGWNTEAFF. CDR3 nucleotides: TGTGCCTGGAGACGGGGATGGAACACTGAAGCTTTCTTT.

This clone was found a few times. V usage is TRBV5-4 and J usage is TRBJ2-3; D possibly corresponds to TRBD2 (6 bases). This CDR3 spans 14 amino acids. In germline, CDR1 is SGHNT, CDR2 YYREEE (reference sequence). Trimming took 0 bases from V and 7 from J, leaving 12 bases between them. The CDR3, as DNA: TGTGCCAGCAGCTTGGCTAGCGTGATAAATACGCAGTATTTT. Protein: CASSLASVINTQYF. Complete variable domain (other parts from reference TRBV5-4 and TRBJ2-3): ETGVTQSPTHLIKTRGQQVTLRCSSQSGHNTVSWYQQALGQGPQFIFQYYREEENGRGNFPPRFSGLQFPNYSSELNVNALELDDSALYLCASSLASVINTQYFGPGTRLTVL.

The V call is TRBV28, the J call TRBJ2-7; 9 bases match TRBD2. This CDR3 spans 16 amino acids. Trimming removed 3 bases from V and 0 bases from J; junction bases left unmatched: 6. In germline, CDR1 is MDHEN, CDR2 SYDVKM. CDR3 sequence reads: CASSLGLAGVSYEQYF. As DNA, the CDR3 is TGTGCCAGCAGTTTGGGGTTAGCGGGGGTCTCCTACGAGCAGTACTTC.